This is a list of T cell receptor beta chains from one sample in a study of blood T cell repertoires in COVID-19. TCRdb's table, derived via immunoSEQ multiplex PCR, lists solely in-frame clones and lacks some. The data contain 150,000 or so clones, 92% of them singletons. The sample taken for sequencing was peripheral blood. The source of these receptors is a man aged 25-45 years with COVID-19, enrolled during active disease. CDR3s include the opening cysteine and the closing phenylalanine or tryptophan. The D gene is left open where the match is weak. The size entry is marked missing in some rows and otherwise reads once, few, many or a size class.

CDR3 DNA: TGTGCCAGCAGTTTTGATCGACAGGGGACCTCGACCCTCCACTTT; CDR3 protein: CASSFDRQGTSTLHF; V gene: TRBV6-5; D gene: TRBD1; clone size: once; J gene: TRBJ1-6
CDR3 DNA: TGTGCCAGCAGCTTAGCCGGGAACACCATATATTTT; CDR3 protein: CASSLAGNTIYF; V gene: TRBV7-9; D gene: .; clone size: .; J gene: TRBJ1-3
CDR3 DNA: TGTGCCAGCAGGGACGGACAGGCGAACACTGAAGCTTTCTTT; CDR3 protein: CASRDGQANTEAFF; V gene: TRBV14; D gene: TRBD1; clone size: .; J gene: TRBJ1-1
CDR3 DNA: TGTGCCAGCAGTTCTCCTACCTTATCGGCCAAAAACATTCAGTACTTC; CDR3 protein: CASSSPTLSAKNIQYF; V gene: TRBV7-9; D gene: .; clone size: .; J gene: TRBJ2-4
CDR3 DNA: TGTGCCACCAGTGATTTGAACAGGGGGCACTTCTACAATGAGCAGTTCTTC; CDR3 protein: CATSDLNRGHFYNEQFF; V gene: TRBV24-1; D gene: TRBD1; clone size: .; J gene: TRBJ2-1
CDR3 DNA: TGTGCCAGCAGCGCCCCGGACAGGGTTGGGGGTGAAAAACTGTTTTTT; CDR3 protein: CASSAPDRVGGEKLFF; V gene: TRBV9; D gene: TRBD1; clone size: .; J gene: TRBJ1-4
CDR3 DNA: TGTGCCAGCAGTTTTTTGGCCGTTTCGAATTTGGCCGGGGAGCTGTTTTTT; CDR3 protein: CASSFLAVSNLAGELFF; V gene: TRBV27; D gene: .; clone size: .; J gene: TRBJ2-2
CDR3 DNA: TGTGCCAGCAGTTATGGCAGGAAACCCTCTGGAAACACCATATATTTT; CDR3 protein: CASSYGRKPSGNTIYF; V gene: TRBV6-5; D gene: .; clone size: .; J gene: TRBJ1-3
CDR3 DNA: TGTGCCAGCAGACTACCACCATCACCCCTCCACTTT; CDR3 protein: CASRLPPSPLHF; V gene: TRBV27; D gene: .; clone size: .; J gene: TRBJ1-6
CDR3 DNA: TGTGCCATCAGCACGGGGGGCGCCGACTATGGCTACACCTTC; CDR3 protein: CAISTGGADYGYTF; V gene: TRBV10-3; D gene: .; clone size: .; J gene: TRBJ1-2
CDR3 DNA: TGTGCCAGCAGCTTGGAGCCGGGGAGGTATGGCTACACCTTC; CDR3 protein: CASSLEPGRYGYTF; V gene: TRBV5-4; D gene: .; clone size: .; J gene: TRBJ1-2
CDR3 DNA: TGTGCCAGTTTTCCGGGACAGGGGGCGAATCAGCCCCAGCATTTT; CDR3 protein: CASFPGQGANQPQHF; V gene: TRBV19; D gene: TRBD1; clone size: .; J gene: TRBJ1-5
CDR3 DNA: TGCAGCGTGCGGGACAGGGGCCTTTCACCCCTCCACTTT; CDR3 protein: CSVRDRGLSPLHF; V gene: TRBV29-1; D gene: TRBD1; clone size: .; J gene: TRBJ1-6
CDR3 DNA: TGTGCCAGCAGCCAAATCTCCGGGACAGGGTATCAGCCCCAGCATTTT; CDR3 protein: CASSQISGTGYQPQHF; V gene: TRBV28; D gene: TRBD1; clone size: .; J gene: TRBJ1-5
CDR3 DNA: TGTGCCAGCAGCCCGCACAGGGACACTAACTATGGCTACACCTTC; CDR3 protein: CASSPHRDTNYGYTF; V gene: TRBV6-5; D gene: .; clone size: .; J gene: TRBJ1-2
CDR3 DNA: TGTGCCACCAGGGGCGTGGGCTATGGCTACACCTTC; CDR3 protein: CATRGVGYGYTF; V gene: TRBV28; D gene: .; clone size: .; J gene: TRBJ1-2
CDR3 DNA: TGTGCCAGCAGCTTGGCGACGACAGGGGACGGAGATACGCAGTATTTT; CDR3 protein: CASSLATTGDGDTQYF; V gene: TRBV5-8; D gene: TRBD1; clone size: .; J gene: TRBJ2-3
CDR3 DNA: TGTGCCAGCAGAAGAGTCGGCAGGGCAACTAATGAAAAACTGTTTTTT; CDR3 protein: CASRRVGRATNEKLFF; V gene: TRBV27; D gene: .; clone size: .; J gene: TRBJ1-4
CDR3 DNA: TGTGCCAGCAGCATCCTAGGGGGGGAATATGTGTCACCCCTCCACTTT; CDR3 protein: CASSILGGEYVSPLHF; V gene: TRBV7-8; D gene: .; clone size: .; J gene: TRBJ1-6
CDR3 DNA: TGTGCCAGCAGTGCCTTCAGTACCATGAACACTGAAGCTTTCTTT; CDR3 protein: CASSAFSTMNTEAFF; V gene: TRBV25-1; D gene: .; clone size: .; J gene: TRBJ1-1
CDR3 DNA: TGTGCCAGCAGTTTAAGTTCGGACACCTTGTATGAAAAACTGTTTTTT; CDR3 protein: CASSLSSDTLYEKLFF; V gene: TRBV28; D gene: .; clone size: .; J gene: TRBJ1-4
CDR3 DNA: TGTGCCAGCTCACCACGAAGGGGGCTGGGCACCGGGGAGCTGTTTTTT; CDR3 protein: CASSPRRGLGTGELFF; V gene: TRBV18; D gene: TRBD1; clone size: .; J gene: TRBJ2-2
CDR3 DNA: TGTGCCAGCAGCTTATTGGACAGGGGGAACACCGGGGAGCTGTTTTTT; CDR3 protein: CASSLLDRGNTGELFF; V gene: TRBV7-3; D gene: TRBD1; clone size: few; J gene: TRBJ2-2
CDR3 DNA: TGCAGCACCCAGACAGGGAGCAATTCACCCCTCCACTTT; CDR3 protein: CSTQTGSNSPLHF; V gene: TRBV29-1; D gene: TRBD1; clone size: once; J gene: TRBJ1-6
CDR3 DNA: TGTGCCAGCACCATGGGACAGGGAATCACTGAAGCTTTCTTT; CDR3 protein: CASTMGQGITEAFF; V gene: TRBV2; D gene: TRBD1; clone size: .; J gene: TRBJ1-1
CDR3 DNA: TGTGCCAGCAGCGACGGACTAGCGGGAGTCTACGAGCAGTACTTC; CDR3 protein: CASSDGLAGVYEQYF; V gene: TRBV6-2/TRBV6-3; D gene: TRBD2; clone size: .; J gene: TRBJ2-7
CDR3 DNA: TGCGCCAGCAGCCAGCGGGGCAGAGGATATAATTCACCCCTCCACTTT; CDR3 protein: CASSQRGRGYNSPLHF; V gene: TRBV4-3; D gene: .; clone size: .; J gene: TRBJ1-6
CDR3 DNA: TGTGCCAGCAGCTTTAGGGACAGGGGGATCTCGGATGGAAACACCATATATTTT; CDR3 protein: CASSFRDRGISDGNTIYF; V gene: TRBV7-3; D gene: TRBD1; clone size: .; J gene: TRBJ1-3
CDR3 DNA: TGTGCCAACAGCCTTCTGACAGGGGGGGATGAGCAGTTCTTC; CDR3 protein: CANSLLTGGDEQFF; V gene: TRBV7-9; D gene: TRBD1; clone size: .; J gene: TRBJ2-1
CDR3 DNA: TGTGCCAGCAGTTACGCCGGGACAGGGTTCTCTGGAAACACCATATATTTT; CDR3 protein: CASSYAGTGFSGNTIYF; V gene: TRBV6-2/TRBV6-3; D gene: TRBD1; clone size: .; J gene: TRBJ1-3
CDR3 DNA: TGCGCCAGCAGCCAAGTACGGGGGGCCCTGGATGTAGGGGAGCTGTTTTTT; CDR3 protein: CASSQVRGALDVGELFF; V gene: TRBV4-3; D gene: .; clone size: once; J gene: TRBJ2-2
CDR3 DNA: TGTGCCAGTAAGAGTCGCGACAGCAAATCCTACAATGAGCAGTTCTTC; CDR3 protein: CASKSRDSKSYNEQFF; V gene: TRBV19; D gene: .; clone size: .; J gene: TRBJ2-1
CDR3 DNA: TGTGCCAGCAGCTTGGGGCAACAGGAAAACTATGGCTACACCTTC; CDR3 protein: CASSLGQQENYGYTF; V gene: TRBV7-9; D gene: .; clone size: once; J gene: TRBJ1-2
CDR3 DNA: TGTGCCAGCTCACCACAGGGAGACTATGGCTACACCTTC; CDR3 protein: CASSPQGDYGYTF; V gene: TRBV18; D gene: .; clone size: .; J gene: TRBJ1-2
CDR3 DNA: TGCGCCAGCAGGACTAGCGGAGCCTACGAGCAGTACTTC; CDR3 protein: CASRTSGAYEQYF; V gene: TRBV5-1; D gene: TRBD2; clone size: .; J gene: TRBJ2-7
CDR3 DNA: TGTGCCAGCAGCTCCGAGGGGGCGAGAGGCTACACCTTC; CDR3 protein: CASSSEGARGYTF; V gene: TRBV11-2; D gene: TRBD1; clone size: .; J gene: TRBJ1-2
CDR3 DNA: TGTGCCAGTAGTATCGCAGGGGCGATGGGCACTGAAGCTTTCTTT; CDR3 protein: CASSIAGAMGTEAFF; V gene: TRBV19; D gene: .; clone size: .; J gene: TRBJ1-1
CDR3 DNA: TGTGCCAGCAGCCACTCTGGCCTAAGGGGAAAGAGGAATGAGCAGTTCTTC; CDR3 protein: CASSHSGLRGKRNEQFF; V gene: TRBV3-1/TRBV3-2; D gene: .; clone size: .; J gene: TRBJ2-1
CDR3 DNA: TGCAGCGTTGAATGGGTTGGAAGACAGTTCCCCTATGGCTACACCTTC; CDR3 protein: CSVEWVGRQFPYGYTF; V gene: TRBV29-1; D gene: .; clone size: .; J gene: TRBJ1-2
CDR3 DNA: TGTGCCAGCAGCAAAGGGGCAGGGGGAAACTATGGCTACACCTTC; CDR3 protein: CASSKGAGGNYGYTF; V gene: TRBV21-1; D gene: .; clone size: .; J gene: TRBJ1-2
CDR3 DNA: TGTGCCAGTAGGAGACAGCCAAACTCTGGAAACACCATATATTTT; CDR3 protein: CASRRQPNSGNTIYF; V gene: TRBV19; D gene: .; clone size: .; J gene: TRBJ1-3
CDR3 DNA: TGCGCCAGACTATGGCTTTCGGGGGCCAAAAACATTCAGTACTTC; CDR3 protein: CARLWLSGAKNIQYF; V gene: TRBV10-1; D gene: .; clone size: .; J gene: TRBJ2-4
CDR3 DNA: TGTGCCAGCAGCTTAATGTTGGACAGACATGGCTACACCTTC; CDR3 protein: CASSLMLDRHGYTF; V gene: TRBV7-2; D gene: .; clone size: .; J gene: TRBJ1-2
CDR3 DNA: TGCGCCAGCAGCTTGGGGGGGACAGCGACCTACGAGCAGTACTTC; CDR3 protein: CASSLGGTATYEQYF; V gene: TRBV5-1; D gene: TRBD1; clone size: .; J gene: TRBJ2-7
CDR3 DNA: TGTGCCAGCAGCTTAGATGCGGGGAATTCACCCCTCCACTTT; CDR3 protein: CASSLDAGNSPLHF; V gene: TRBV7-8; D gene: .; clone size: .; J gene: TRBJ1-6